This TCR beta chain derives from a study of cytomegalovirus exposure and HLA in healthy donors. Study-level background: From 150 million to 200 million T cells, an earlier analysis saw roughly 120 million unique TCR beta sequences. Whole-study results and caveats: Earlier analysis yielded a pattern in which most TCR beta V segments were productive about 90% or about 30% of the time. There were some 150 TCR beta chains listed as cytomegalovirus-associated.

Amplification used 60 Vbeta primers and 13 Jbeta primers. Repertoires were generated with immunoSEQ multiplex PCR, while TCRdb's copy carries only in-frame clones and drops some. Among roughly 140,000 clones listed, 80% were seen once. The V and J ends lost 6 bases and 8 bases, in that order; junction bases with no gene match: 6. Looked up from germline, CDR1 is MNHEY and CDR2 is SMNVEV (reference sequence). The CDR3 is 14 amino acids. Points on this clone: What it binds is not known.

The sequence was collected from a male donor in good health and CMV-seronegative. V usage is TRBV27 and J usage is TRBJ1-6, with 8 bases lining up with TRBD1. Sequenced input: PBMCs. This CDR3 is CASRPDREYSPLHF. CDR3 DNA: TGTGCCAGCAGACCGGACAGGGAATATTCACCCCTCCACTTT.